This T cell receptor (beta chain) is drawn from a study of T cells after yellow fever vaccination. TCRdb processed the 5' RACE reads anew with MiXCR; each CDR3 protein has one entry. In the table there are more than 250,000 distinct CDR3 sequences, roughly 6.8% of which are singletons. This clonotype was seen a handful of times. The TCR sequence derives from a man aged 18 to 30 who received the YFV17D yellow fever vaccine. Sample: PBMCs, taken more than 40 days after the first yellow fever vaccination.

CDR3 coding DNA: TGTGCCAGCAACCCAACCGGGGGAGTCTACACGCAGTATTTT. Its translation: CASNPTGGVYTQYF. The J gene is TRBJ2-3, the V gene TRBV7-2, with D tentatively TRBD2 (6 bases). V was clipped by 7 bases and J by 9 bases, with 20 bases between them. CDR3 length equals 14 residues. CDR1 is SGHTA and CDR2 is FQGNSA in the germline V gene.